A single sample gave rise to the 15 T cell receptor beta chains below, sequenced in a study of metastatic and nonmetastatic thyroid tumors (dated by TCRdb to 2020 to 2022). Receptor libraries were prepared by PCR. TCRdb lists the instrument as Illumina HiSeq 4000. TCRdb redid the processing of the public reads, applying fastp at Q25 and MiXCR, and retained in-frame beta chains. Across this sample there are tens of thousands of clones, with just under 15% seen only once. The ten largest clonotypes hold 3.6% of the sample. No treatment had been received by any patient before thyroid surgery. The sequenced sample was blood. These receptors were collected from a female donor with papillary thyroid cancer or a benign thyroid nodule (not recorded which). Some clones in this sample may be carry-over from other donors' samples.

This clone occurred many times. CDR3 nucleotides: TGCAGCGTTGTGATGCCCGGGTTAACCGGGGAGCTGTTTTTT. Its protein product is CSVVMPGLTGELFF. This chain uses TRBV29-1 with TRBJ2-2; the D is unclear. Germline values: CDR1 SQVTM, CDR2 ANQGSEA. This CDR3 is built from 14 residues. Trimming shortened V by 4 bases and J by 5 bases, and 14 bases separated the two germline ends.

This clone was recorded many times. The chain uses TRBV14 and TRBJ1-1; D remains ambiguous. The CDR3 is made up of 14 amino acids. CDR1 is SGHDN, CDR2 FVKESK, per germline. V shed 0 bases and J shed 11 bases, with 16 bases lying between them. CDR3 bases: TGTGCCAGCAGCCAAGAGAACTACTTATTATCCGCTTTCTTT. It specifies CASSQENYLLSAFF.

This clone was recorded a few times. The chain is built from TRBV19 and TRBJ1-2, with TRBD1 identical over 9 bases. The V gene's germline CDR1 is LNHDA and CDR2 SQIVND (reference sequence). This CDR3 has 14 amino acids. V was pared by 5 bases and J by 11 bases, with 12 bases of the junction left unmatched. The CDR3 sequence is CASSPGQGSIGYTF. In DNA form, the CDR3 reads TGTGCCAGTAGTCCTGGACAGGGGAGTATTGGTTACACCTTC. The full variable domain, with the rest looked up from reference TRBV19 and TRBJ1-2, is DGGITQSPKYLFRKEGQNVTLSCEQNLNHDAMYWYRQDPGQGLRLIYYSQIVNDFQKGDIAEGYSVSREKKESFPLTVTSAQKNPTAFYLCASSPGQGSIGYTFGSGTRLTVV.

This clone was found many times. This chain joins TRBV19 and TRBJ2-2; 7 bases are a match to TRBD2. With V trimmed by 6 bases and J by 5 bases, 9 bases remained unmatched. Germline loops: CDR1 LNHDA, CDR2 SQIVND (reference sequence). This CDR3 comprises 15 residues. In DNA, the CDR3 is TGTGCCAGTAGCGCCCGGGGAGGGGCGACCGGGGAGCTGTTTTTT. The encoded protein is CASSARGGATGELFF. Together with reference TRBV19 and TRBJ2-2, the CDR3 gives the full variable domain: DGGITQSPKYLFRKEGQNVTLSCEQNLNHDAMYWYRQDPGQGLRLIYYSQIVNDFQKGDIAEGYSVSREKKESFPLTVTSAQKNPTAFYLCASSARGGATGELFFGEGSRLTVL.

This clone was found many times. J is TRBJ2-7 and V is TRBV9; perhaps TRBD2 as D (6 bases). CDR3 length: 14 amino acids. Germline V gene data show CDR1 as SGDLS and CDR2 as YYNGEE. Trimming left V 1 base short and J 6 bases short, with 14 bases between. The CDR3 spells CASSVTPTSLEQYF. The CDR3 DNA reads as TGTGCCAGCAGCGTAACCCCTACTAGCCTCGAGCAGTACTTC.

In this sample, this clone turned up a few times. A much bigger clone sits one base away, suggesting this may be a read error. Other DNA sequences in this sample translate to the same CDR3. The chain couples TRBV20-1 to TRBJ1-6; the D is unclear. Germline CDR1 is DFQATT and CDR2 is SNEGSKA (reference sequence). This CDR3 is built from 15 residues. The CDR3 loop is CSAVTASSYNSPLHF. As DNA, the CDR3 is TGCAGTGCTGTGACGGCAAGCTCCTATAATTCGCCCCTCCACTTT.

This CDR3 is CASSIPTGELQPQHF. For the CDR3, the DNA is TGTGCCAGCAGCATACCGACAGGGGAATTACAGCCCCAGCATTTT. The chain has TRBV7-6 and TRBJ1-5, with 8 bases aligning to TRBD1. Germline V CDR1 and CDR2: SGHVS, FNYEAQ. The CDR3 has 15 amino acids. The trim removed 5 bases at V and 7 bases at J, leaving 10 bases unmatched.

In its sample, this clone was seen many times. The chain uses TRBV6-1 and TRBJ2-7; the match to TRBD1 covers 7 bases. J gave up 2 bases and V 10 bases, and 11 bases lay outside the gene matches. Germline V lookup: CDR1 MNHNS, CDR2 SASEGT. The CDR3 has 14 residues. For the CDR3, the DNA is TGTGCCACCCGCACCCGGACAGGTCCCTACGAGCAGTACTTC. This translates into CATRTRTGPYEQYF.

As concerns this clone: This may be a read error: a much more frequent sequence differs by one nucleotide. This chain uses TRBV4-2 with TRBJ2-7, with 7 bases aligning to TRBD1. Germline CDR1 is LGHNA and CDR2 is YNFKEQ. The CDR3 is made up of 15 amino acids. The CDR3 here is CAISQEPGTAYEQYF. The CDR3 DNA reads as TGTGCCATCAGCCAAGAACCCGGGACAGCCTACGAGCAGTACTTC.

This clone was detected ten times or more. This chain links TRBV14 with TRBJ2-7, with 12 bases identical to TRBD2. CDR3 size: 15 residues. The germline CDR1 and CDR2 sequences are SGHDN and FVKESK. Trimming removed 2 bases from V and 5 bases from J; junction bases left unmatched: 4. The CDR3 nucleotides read TGTGCCAGCAGCCAAATTGGACTAGCGGGGCACGAGCAGTACTTC. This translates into CASSQIGLAGHEQYF. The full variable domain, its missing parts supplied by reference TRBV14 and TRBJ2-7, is EAGVTQFPSHSVIEKGQTVTLRCDPISGHDNLYWYRRVMGKEIKFLLHFVKESKQDESGMPNNRFLAERTGGTYSTLKVQPAELEDSGVYFCASSQIGLAGHEQYFGPGTRLTVT.

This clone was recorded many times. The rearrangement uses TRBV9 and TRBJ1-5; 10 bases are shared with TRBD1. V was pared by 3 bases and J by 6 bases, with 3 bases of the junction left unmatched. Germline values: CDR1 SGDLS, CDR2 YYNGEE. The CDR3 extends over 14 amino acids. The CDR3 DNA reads TGTGCCAGCAGCGCAGGACAGGGGGTTCAGCCCCAGCATTTT. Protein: CASSAGQGVQPQHF.

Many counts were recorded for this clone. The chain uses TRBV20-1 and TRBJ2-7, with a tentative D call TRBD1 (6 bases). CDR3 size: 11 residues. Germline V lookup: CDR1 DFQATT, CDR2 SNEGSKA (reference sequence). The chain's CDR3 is CSSEQGREQYF. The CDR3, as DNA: TGCAGCTCAGAACAGGGCCGGGAGCAGTACTTC.

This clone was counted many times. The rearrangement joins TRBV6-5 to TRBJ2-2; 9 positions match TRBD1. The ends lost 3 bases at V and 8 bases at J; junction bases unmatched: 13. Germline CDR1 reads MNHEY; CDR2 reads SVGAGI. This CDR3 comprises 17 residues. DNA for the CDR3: TGTGCCAGCAGTTATAAAACAGGGGGCGGGTTTAGAGGGGAGCTGTTTTTT. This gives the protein CASSYKTGGGFRGELFF.

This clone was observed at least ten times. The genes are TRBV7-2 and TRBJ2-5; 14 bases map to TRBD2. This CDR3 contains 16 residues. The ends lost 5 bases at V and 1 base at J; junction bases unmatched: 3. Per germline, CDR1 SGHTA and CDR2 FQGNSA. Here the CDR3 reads CASSRLAGGIQETQYF. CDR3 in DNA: TGTGCCAGCAGCCGACTAGCGGGGGGGATCCAAGAGACCCAGTACTTC.

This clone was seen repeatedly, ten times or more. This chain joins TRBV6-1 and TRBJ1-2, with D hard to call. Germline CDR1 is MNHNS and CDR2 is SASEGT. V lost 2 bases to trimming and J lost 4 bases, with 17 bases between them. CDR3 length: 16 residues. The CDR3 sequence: CASSEFGPTPGYGYTF. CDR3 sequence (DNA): TGTGCCAGCAGTGAATTTGGGCCGACCCCTGGCTATGGCTACACCTTC.